Listed here are 32 T cell receptor beta chains from one sample, sequenced in a study of blood T cell repertoires in COVID-19. Assay used: immunoSEQ multiplex PCR; TCRdb lists only in-frame clones, some missing. The table records roughly 86,000 clones, approximately 84% of them present only once. Material for sequencing was peripheral blood. The origin of the receptors is a man aged 60 to 75 with acute or convalescent COVID-19.

The V call is TRBV5-1, the J call TRBJ2-1, with D perhaps matching TRBD1 (5 bases). Looked up from germline, CDR1 is SGHRS and CDR2 is YFSETQ. This CDR3 has 15 residues. V gave up 3 bases and J gave up 1 base, with 11 bases separating them. The DNA for the CDR3 is TGCGCCAGCAGCTCTTCAGGGATATCCTACAATGAGCAGTTCTTC. It yields the protein CASSSSGISYNEQFF.

The rearrangement uses TRBV10-3 and TRBJ2-6, with D possibly TRBD2 on 5 matching bases. Germline V gene data show CDR1 as ENHRY and CDR2 as SYGVKD. Trimming stripped 0 bases from V and 2 bases from J, with 8 bases between. The length of the CDR3 is 16 residues. The CDR3 DNA sequence: TGTGCCATCAGTGAGTCTGCGGGCGCTGGGGCCAACGTCCTGACTTTC. Protein sequence: CAISESAGAGANVLTF.

V is TRBV10-3 and J is TRBJ2-7; D unresolved. This CDR3 has 13 residues. Trimming removed 2 bases from V and 0 bases from J, with 5 bases in between. Germline CDR1 reads ENHRY; CDR2 reads SYGVKD. DNA of the CDR3: TGTGCCATCAGTGAGGGCACCTCCTACGAGCAGTACTTC. This gives the protein CAISEGTSYEQYF.

The chain employs TRBV19 and TRBJ2-7; possible D gene TRBD2, 5 bases. The V end lost 6 bases, the J end lost 3 bases, and 15 bases lay between the germline ends. CDR3 length: 14 residues. Germline CDR1 reads LNHDA; CDR2 reads SQIVND (reference sequence). The chain's CDR3 is CASRPGAEGYEQYF. CDR3 sequence (DNA): TGTGCCAGTAGGCCGGGCGCCGAGGGCTACGAGCAGTACTTC.

In DNA, the CDR3 is TGTGCCAGTAGTACCGGACAGGGGGAATACGAGCAGTACTTC. It encodes CASSTGQGEYEQYF. V gene TRBV19 combines with J gene TRBJ2-7; the match to TRBD1 covers 10 bases. This CDR3 contains 14 residues. The germline V gene has CDR1 LNHDA and CDR2 SQIVND (reference sequence). The V segment lost 4 bases and the J segment 4 bases; nucleotides outside the gene matches: 4.

The gene calls are TRBV5-1 and TRBJ1-6; D is possibly TRBD1 (6 bases). Germline V gene sequence: CDR1 SGHRS, CDR2 YFSETQ. The CDR3 runs to 18 residues. V dropped 0 bases and J dropped 0 bases, with 13 bases sitting between them. CDR3 nucleotide sequence: TGCGCCAGCAGCTTGGCCGGGACATCGAACTCCTATAATTCACCCCTCCACTTT. Amino acid sequence: CASSLAGTSNSYNSPLHF.

The rearrangement links TRBV24-1 to TRBJ2-7; a possible D gene is TRBD1 (5 bases). Trimming cost V 4 bases and J 3 bases, with 9 bases left between them. The germline V gene has CDR1 KGHDR and CDR2 SFDVKD. CDR3 length: 13 residues. The CDR3 region is CATSDVDSYEQYF. In DNA, the CDR3 is TGTGCCACCAGTGACGTCGACAGCTACGAGCAGTACTTC.

The table lists this clone with a count of one. The chain recombines TRBV10-3 with TRBJ2-2; no reliable D call. This CDR3 contains 14 residues. Trimming shortened V by 8 bases and J by 4 bases, and 14 bases separated the two germline ends. CDR1 and CDR2 from the germline V gene are ENHRY and SYGVKD. The CDR3 region has the DNA TGTGCCATCGGCCGAGGCGGATCCACCGGGGAGCTGTTTTTT. Translation: CAIGRGGSTGELFF.

The chain combines TRBV11-2 with TRBJ2-1; maybe TRBD2 (6 bases). This CDR3 contains 16 residues. Germline lookup yields CDR1 SGHAT and CDR2 FQNNGV. The V end lost 5 bases, the J end lost 3 bases, and 17 bases lay between the germline ends. CDR3 in DNA: TGTGCCAGCAGCCCTAGTGGGGGGATCCACTACAATGAGCAGTTCTTC. Translating it yields CASSPSGGIHYNEQFF.

This clone was counted once. CDR3: CASSLVTADTQYF. CDR3 bases: TGTGCCAGCAGCTTAGTGACTGCAGATACGCAGTATTTT. V gene TRBV11-2 combines with J gene TRBJ2-3; D ambiguous. CDR1 and CDR2 (germline): SGHAT, FQNNGV. The CDR3 is 13 amino acids. V lost 1 base to trimming and J lost 4 bases, with 6 bases between them.

This clone was seen just once. The chain employs TRBV19 and TRBJ2-1; a weak D match, TRBD1 (6 bases). Germline assignment: CDR1 LNHDA and CDR2 SQIVND (reference sequence). The CDR3 sequence is 12 residues long. The germline V and J ends were trimmed by 7 bases and 2 bases, with 6 bases remaining between them. The CDR3 region has the DNA TGTGCCAGTAAGGGGGCCTACAATGAGCAGTTCTTC. This gives the protein CASKGAYNEQFF.

The chain links TRBV6-5 to TRBJ1-2; 9 nucleotides agree with TRBD1. The CDR3 consists of 15 residues. Germline V lookup: CDR1 MNHEY, CDR2 SVGAGI. The V and J ends lost 6 bases and 4 bases, in that order; junction bases with no gene match: 9. The CDR3 loop reads CASRSTGGRTYGYTF. CDR3 nucleotides: TGTGCCAGCAGGTCAACAGGGGGCCGCACCTATGGCTACACCTTC.

The V call is TRBV19, the J call TRBJ1-5, with TRBD1 matching over 7 bases. The ends lost 7 bases at V and 5 bases at J; junction bases unmatched: 11. CDR1 LNHDA and CDR2 SQIVND come from the germline V gene (reference sequence). The CDR3 length is 15 residues. CDR3 bases: TGTGCCAGTAACCGAGGGGGCAGCTTTTATCAGCCCCAGCATTTT. Translated: CASNRGGSFYQPQHF.

This sequence joins TRBV5-1 and TRBJ1-3; 8 positions agree with TRBD1. V dropped 4 bases and J dropped 6; count of bases not matched to a gene: 3. Per germline, CDR1 SGHRS and CDR2 YFSETQ. CDR3 size: 13 residues. This CDR3 is CASSKDRANTIYF. The CDR3 coding sequence is TGCGCCAGCAGCAAGGACAGGGCAAACACCATATATTTT.

The rearrangement links TRBV6-2 or TRBV6-3 to TRBJ1-3, with a possible D match to TRBD1 (5 bases). This CDR3 spans 14 amino acids. Per germline, CDR1 MNHEY and CDR2 SVGEGT. Trimming stripped 4 bases from V and 3 bases from J, with 10 bases between. The CDR3 region is CASSSDIYGNTIYF. For the CDR3, the DNA is TGTGCCAGCAGTTCGGACATTTATGGAAACACCATATATTTT.

This clone came up once. This chain links TRBV12-3 or TRBV12-4 with TRBJ1-2; D uncertain. The length of the CDR3 is 11 residues. Trimming shortened V by 5 bases and J by 2 bases, and 3 bases separated the two germline ends. In nucleotides, the CDR3 is TGTGCCAGCAGTCCAAACTATGGCTACACCTTC. Translated, it gives CASSPNYGYTF.

The chain recombines TRBV2 with TRBJ1-2, with 9 bases fitting TRBD1. The CDR3 runs 14 residues. Germline values: CDR1 SNHLY, CDR2 FYNNEI. Losses at the gene ends were 6 bases for V and 5 bases for J; bases not matched to a gene: 7. DNA for the CDR3: TGTGCCAGCAGCGACAGGGGGGAGAGGTATGGCTACACCTTC. This gives the protein CASSDRGERYGYTF.

The chain joins TRBV7-2 to TRBJ1-1; D is unclear. This CDR3 spans 14 amino acids. V was shortened by 4 bases and J by 1 base, with 10 bases between the two germline ends. Germline CDR1 and CDR2: SGHTA and FQGNSA. The CDR3: CASSSWRENTEAFF. The CDR3 DNA is TGTGCCAGCAGCTCCTGGAGGGAGAACACTGAAGCTTTCTTT.

This chain connects TRBV27 to TRBJ1-1; no firm D call. The germline V gene encodes CDR1 MNHEY and CDR2 SMNVEV (reference sequence). This CDR3 region has 13 residues. Between the trimmed V and J ends, which lost 6 bases and 0 bases, there was a span of 8 bases. The DNA of the CDR3 is TGTGCCAGCAGCACGACTATGAACACTGAAGCTTTCTTT. Residues: CASSTTMNTEAFF.

The DNA for the CDR3 is TGTGCCAGCAGTTATCAGGGGGCCAGAGGAACTGAAGCTTTCTTT. Translation: CASSYQGARGTEAFF. The chain has TRBV27 and TRBJ1-1; 8 bases are a match to TRBD1. The germline V gene has CDR1 MNHEY and CDR2 SMNVEV (reference sequence). Trimming at V came to 4 bases and at J to 5 bases, leaving 9 bases not matched to a gene. The CDR3 has 15 amino acids.

The chain joins TRBV19 to TRBJ2-7; 10 bases are a match to TRBD1. Trimming removed 7 bases from V and 1 base from J; junction bases left unmatched: 4. The germline V gene has CDR1 LNHDA and CDR2 SQIVND (reference sequence). The CDR3 spans 14 residues. The CDR3 loop is CASIRTGGSYEQYF. In DNA form, the CDR3 reads TGTGCCAGTATCCGGACAGGGGGATCCTACGAGCAGTACTTC.

This clone was found a few times. This chain's CDR3 is CASSDPGQGEKLFF. DNA for the CDR3: TGTGCCAGCAGTGACCCGGGACAGGGGGAGAAACTGTTTTTT. The chain has TRBV6-2 or TRBV6-3 and TRBJ1-4; 11 bases agree with TRBD1. V lost 5 bases, J lost 11 bases, and 7 bases stayed unmatched. This CDR3 is built from 14 residues. Looked up from germline, CDR1 is MNHEY and CDR2 is SVGEGT.

This chain uses TRBV7-2 with TRBJ1-5; TRBD1 agrees at 8 bases. The CDR3 runs 15 residues. Per germline, CDR1 SGHTA and CDR2 FQGNSA. The trim removed 0 bases at V and 7 bases at J, leaving 5 bases unmatched. CDR3 amino acids: CASSLAGTGSQPQHF. Written as DNA, the CDR3 is TGTGCCAGCAGCTTAGCCGGGACAGGCTCGCAGCCCCAGCATTTT.

The rearrangement joins TRBV6-6 to TRBJ1-2; tentative D call: TRBD1 (6 bases). This CDR3 contains 15 residues. Trimming took off 2 bases at V and 1 base at J, with 11 bases between the two ends. Germline-derived CDR1 and CDR2 are MNHNY and SVGAGI (reference sequence). The CDR3 sequence is CASSYPQDSNYGYTF. Written as DNA, the CDR3 is TGTGCCAGCAGTTACCCCCAGGACAGTAACTATGGCTACACCTTC.

The chain couples TRBV27 to TRBJ1-2; 10 bases are shared with TRBD1. This CDR3 region has 14 residues. Germline values: CDR1 MNHEY, CDR2 SMNVEV (reference sequence). J was trimmed by 4 bases and V by 6 bases; bases with no gene match: 5. Here the CDR3 DNA reads TGTGCCAGCAGACCGACAGGGGGCAGCTATGGCTACACCTTC. Protein product: CASRPTGGSYGYTF.

In regard to this clone: Other DNA sequences in the same sample also yield this CDR3. The chain carries TRBV6-5 and TRBJ1-3, with D uncertain. The CDR3 consists of 16 residues. The V gene lost 0 bases and the J gene lost 1 base, with 10 bases spanning the gap. The V gene's germline CDR1 is MNHEY and CDR2 SVGAGI. CDR3 amino acids: CASSYSSRSSGNTIYF. The CDR3 region has the DNA TGTGCCAGCAGTTACTCTTCCCGGAGTTCTGGAAACACCATATATTTT.

This clone appeared once. The J gene is TRBJ2-1, the V gene TRBV28; D not resolved. The V end was cut by 3 bases, the J end by 3 bases, with 6 bases between. CDR3 length: 13 amino acids. From germline, CDR1 is MDHEN and CDR2 SYDVKM. CDR3 region: CASSFLGYNEQFF. CDR3 nucleotides: TGTGCCAGCAGTTTTCTAGGCTACAATGAGCAGTTCTTC.

The chain employs TRBV5-4 and TRBJ2-3; TRBD2 matches at 14 bases. Looked up from germline, CDR1 is SGHNT and CDR2 is YYREEE (reference sequence). The CDR3 consists of 16 residues. The ends lost 4 bases at V and 5 bases at J; junction bases unmatched: 6. CDR3 amino acids: CASSTGTSGGLDTQYF. In DNA form, the CDR3 reads TGTGCCAGCAGCACCGGGACTAGCGGGGGCTTAGATACGCAGTATTTT. The full variable domain, rest sourced from reference TRBV5-4 and TRBJ2-3, is ETGVTQSPTHLIKTRGQQVTLRCSSQSGHNTVSWYQQALGQGPQFIFQYYREEENGRGNFPPRFSGLQFPNYSSELNVNALELDDSALYLCASSTGTSGGLDTQYFGPGTRLTVL.

The V and J genes are TRBV7-9 and TRBJ1-2, with 8 bases lining up with TRBD1. The V and J ends lost 2 bases and 0 bases, in that order; junction bases with no gene match: 2. This CDR3 comprises 15 residues. Germline CDR1 is SEHNR and CDR2 is FQNEAQ (reference sequence). CDR3 sequence reads: CASSLNRGSNYGYTF. The CDR3 DNA reads TGTGCCAGCAGCTTAAACAGGGGGTCTAACTATGGCTACACCTTC.

This clone came up a few times. The chain carries TRBV4-1 and TRBJ1-2; D is unclear. The CDR3 totals 16 residues. Trimming shortened V by 4 bases and J by 4 bases, and 19 bases separated the two germline ends. Germline V CDR1 and CDR2: MGHRA, YSYEKL. CDR3 residues: CASSRGSTGGIYGYTF. In DNA, the CDR3 is TGCGCCAGCAGCCGGGGATCAACGGGCGGGATCTATGGCTACACCTTC.

This sequence joins TRBV5-4 and TRBJ2-7; TRBD1 might be the D (6 bases). CDR1 and CDR2 from the germline V gene are SGHNT and YYREEE (reference sequence). The CDR3 loop spans 15 amino acids. V gave up 0 bases and J gave up 0 bases, with 10 bases separating them. For the CDR3, the DNA is TGTGCCAGCAGCTTGGGGACAGCTTCCTCCTACGAGCAGTACTTC. The encoded protein is CASSLGTASSYEQYF.

J is TRBJ1-2 and V is TRBV5-4; D remains unclear. The V end lost 0 bases, the J end lost 2 bases, and 14 bases lay between the germline ends. CDR3 length: 16 amino acids. Per the germline V gene, CDR1 is SGHNT and CDR2 is YYREEE (reference sequence). The CDR3 loop is CASSLGVRAGNYGYTF. As DNA, the CDR3 is TGTGCCAGCAGCTTGGGGGTCCGGGCGGGGAACTATGGCTACACCTTC.